Shown below are 2 T cell receptor beta chains from a single sample sequenced in a study of beta chain features in type 1 diabetes. No antigens are known for them. Study results and caveats: Moderate yet significant TCRB CDR3 shortening was seen in Type 1 diabetes patients in all four CD4+ subsets.

Of the isolated RNA, all was reverse transcribed, and so the sequenced material was expressed TCRB transcripts. Some clones are missing from TCRdb's copy, which holds only in-frame ones; the method was immunoSEQ multiplex PCR. The sample yields 300,000 to 450,000 clones, roughly an eighth seen once. The sample was naive CD4+ T cells from blood. Receptors were obtained from a woman in her late teens or twenties with type 1 diabetes.

This clone has only a few counts. The genes are TRBV9 and TRBJ1-6; unclear D gene. Between the trimmed V and J ends, which lost 2 bases and 14 bases, there was a span of 17 bases. Germline V gene sequence: CDR1 SGDLS, CDR2 YYNGEE. The CDR3 runs to 14 residues. Here the CDR3 reads CASSVEGYTSSLHF. The CDR3 region has the DNA TGTGCCAGCAGCGTTGAGGGATATACTTCGTCCCTCCACTTT.

The chain couples TRBV7-2 to TRBJ2-3, with 13 bases fitting TRBD2. The germline CDR1 and CDR2 sequences are SGHTA and FQGNSA. CDR3 size: 14 residues. V shed 7 bases, J shed 6 bases, and the junction held 4 bases outside the gene matches. CDR3 region: CASIELAGGDTQYF. The CDR3 DNA follows: TGTGCCAGCATTGAACTAGCGGGAGGGGATACGCAGTATTTT.